The 28 T cell receptor beta chains below come from one sample, sequenced in a study of cytomegalovirus exposure and HLA in healthy donors. The PCR employed 60 Vbeta primers together with 13 Jbeta primers. Some clones are missing from TCRdb's copy, which holds only in-frame ones; the method was immunoSEQ multiplex PCR. This sample's clone table lists roughly 220,000 clones. Sequences were obtained from PBMCs. Receptors originate from a girl aged 2-10 years in good health and CMV-seropositive.

J is TRBJ1-4 and V is TRBV4-1; possible D gene TRBD1, 5 bases. V lost 4 bases to trimming and J lost 1 base, with 10 bases between them. This CDR3 contains 15 residues. In germline, CDR1 is MGHRA, CDR2 YSYEKL. The CDR3 reads CASSPLGGTNEKLFF. For the CDR3, the DNA is TGCGCCAGCAGCCCCCTCGGGGGAACTAATGAAAAACTGTTTTTT.

V and J are TRBV6-1 and TRBJ2-5, with D unresolved. The end of the DNA fits TRBJ2-7 better, so the J call may be wrong. Germline-derived CDR1 and CDR2 are MNHNS and SASEGT. The CDR3 has 10 amino acids. CDR3 sequence (DNA): TGTGCCAGCAGTGATTACGAGCAGTACTTC. This encodes CASSDYEQYF.

The rearrangement joins TRBV25-1 to TRBJ2-5; D perhaps matches TRBD2 (6 bases). Germline V gene data show CDR1 as MGHDK and CDR2 as SYGVNS. This CDR3 region has 13 residues. V was shortened by 3 bases and J by 5 bases, with 10 bases between the two germline ends. The CDR3 DNA follows: TGTGCCAGCAGTGACTCAGGGAGGGAGACCCAGTACTTC. It yields the protein CASSDSGRETQYF.

The chain joins TRBV7-3 to TRBJ2-7; TRBD2 matches at 10 bases. Germline V lookup: CDR1 SGHTA, CDR2 FQGTGA. V lost 2 bases, J lost 0 bases, and 16 bases stayed unmatched. The CDR3 spans 20 residues. DNA for the CDR3: TGTGCCAGCAGCTTATTACCCGCTAGCGGGAGTCTTAAACTCTCCTACGAGCAGTACTTC. Amino acid sequence: CASSLLPASGSLKLSYEQYF.

The J gene is TRBJ2-1, the V gene TRBV27; D not certain. In germline, CDR1 is MNHEY, CDR2 SMNVEV (reference sequence). V shed 10 bases and J shed 9 bases, with 13 bases lying between them. The CDR3 spans 11 residues. The CDR3 region is CATGWSGEQFF. Written as DNA, the CDR3 is TGTGCCACCGGTTGGAGTGGTGAGCAGTTCTTC.

The chain links TRBV5-1 to TRBJ2-2, with D perhaps TRBD1 (6 bases). Trimming pared 5 bases from V and 1 base from J, leaving 15 bases between. CDR3 length: 16 residues. The V gene's germline CDR1 is SGHRS and CDR2 YFSETQ. CDR3 bases: TGCGCCAGCAGTATACAGGGCCAAGGGAACACCGGGGAGCTGTTTTTT. As protein: CASSIQGQGNTGELFF.

V and J are TRBV6-1 and TRBJ1-1; D remains unclear. Trimming took 6 bases from V and 4 from J, leaving 6 bases between them. The length of the CDR3 is 11 residues. Per the germline V gene, CDR1 is MNHNS and CDR2 is SASEGT. In DNA, the CDR3 is TGTGCCAGCAGCCCTCTCACTGAAGCTTTCTTT. It codes for CASSPLTEAFF.

This chain links TRBV11-3 with TRBJ2-3, with TRBD2 identical over 7 bases. J was trimmed by 6 bases and V by 2 bases; bases with no gene match: 8. Germline V CDR1 and CDR2: SGHNT, YENEEA. This CDR3 is 15 amino acids long. The CDR3 region has the DNA TGTGCCAGCAGCTTAAGGATGGGAGGGCCGGATACGCAGTATTTT. Amino acid sequence: CASSLRMGGPDTQYF. The whole variable domain, remainder taken from reference TRBV11-3 and TRBJ2-3, is EAGVVQSPRYKIIEKKQPVAFWCNPISGHNTLYWYLQNLGQGPELLIRYENEEAVDDSQLPKDRFSAERLKGVDSTLKIQPAELGDSAVYLCASSLRMGGPDTQYFGPGTRLTVL.

V gene TRBV7-6 combines with J gene TRBJ2-7; 12 bases match TRBD1. Germline-derived CDR1 and CDR2 are SGHVS and FNYEAQ. This CDR3 spans 13 amino acids. The V and J ends lost 8 bases and 4 bases, in that order; junction bases with no gene match: 3. The CDR3 region has the DNA TGTGCCAGCGGGACAGGGGGCGGGTACGAGCAGTACTTC. Protein product: CASGTGGGYEQYF. The complete variable domain, with remaining parts taken from reference TRBV7-6 and TRBJ2-7, reads GAGVSQSPRYKVTKRGQDVALRCDPISGHVSLYWYRQALGQGPEFLTYFNYEAQQDKSGLPNDRFSAERPEGSISTLTIQRTEQRDSAMYRCASGTGGGYEQYFGPGTRLTVT.

J is TRBJ2-3 and V is TRBV2; 13 bases fit TRBD2. The trim removed 6 bases at V and 6 bases at J, leaving 6 bases unmatched. The V gene's germline CDR1 is SNHLY and CDR2 FYNNEI. CDR3 length: 15 amino acids. For the CDR3, the DNA is TGTGCCAGCAGGCGGACTAGCGGGAGTGGGGATACGCAGTATTTT. Protein: CASRRTSGSGDTQYF.

The chain uses TRBV6-5 and TRBJ2-1, with D possibly being TRBD1 (5 bases). Germline V gives CDR1 MNHEY, CDR2 SVGAGI. The CDR3 is made up of 16 amino acids. V was cut by 1 base and J by 5 bases, with 15 bases left in between. The chain's CDR3 is CASSYLSQGPHNEQFF. In nucleotides, the CDR3 is TGTGCCAGCAGTTACTTGTCTCAGGGTCCCCACAATGAGCAGTTCTTC.

The rearrangement uses TRBV27 and TRBJ2-7, with TRBD2 as a possible D gene (6 bases). Trimming took 5 bases from V and 2 from J, leaving 16 bases between them. The germline V gene encodes CDR1 MNHEY and CDR2 SMNVEV (reference sequence). This CDR3 has 15 amino acids. CDR3 residues: CASSLHIADPYEQYF. The CDR3, as DNA: TGTGCCAGCAGTCTCCACATAGCGGATCCCTACGAGCAGTACTTC.

This chain's CDR3 is CASSLGGMNQPQHF. CDR3 bases: TGCGCCAGCAGCCTCGGGGGGATGAATCAGCCCCAGCATTTT. This rearrangement joins TRBV5-1 to TRBJ1-5; TRBD1 might be the D (5 bases). Germline values: CDR1 SGHRS, CDR2 YFSETQ. V was pared by 4 bases and J by 4 bases, with 12 bases between. The CDR3 is 14 residues long.

The chain recombines TRBV7-8 with TRBJ2-7; possibly TRBD2 for D (5 bases). Trimming took off 5 bases at V and 3 bases at J, with 17 bases between the two ends. The CDR3 runs to 15 residues. Germline values: CDR1 SGHVS, CDR2 FQNEAQ. The CDR3 region has the DNA TGTGCCAGCAGCCTGACCCCGGCCGGGGTCTACGAGCAGTACTTC. As protein: CASSLTPAGVYEQYF.

The genes are TRBV28 and TRBJ2-1; D not certain. Germline loops: CDR1 MDHEN, CDR2 SYDVKM. This CDR3 contains 12 residues. The ends were cut back, 3 bases at V and 6 bases at J, with 6 bases in the middle. The CDR3 coding sequence is TGTGCCAGCAGTTTCCTCGGCAATGAGCAGTTCTTC. Translating it yields CASSFLGNEQFF.

The chain employs TRBV6-6 and TRBJ2-1; D perhaps matches TRBD2 (5 bases). This CDR3 spans 14 amino acids. Trimming pared 4 bases from V and 0 bases from J, leaving 7 bases between. Germline V gene data show CDR1 as MNHNY and CDR2 as SVGAGI (reference sequence). CDR3 sequence (DNA): TGTGCCAGCAGTTCGGGGAGCTCCTACAATGAGCAGTTCTTC. Translated, it gives CASSSGSSYNEQFF.

This chain links TRBV7-6 with TRBJ1-1; 7 nucleotides match TRBD1. Per the germline V gene, CDR1 is SGHVS and CDR2 is FNYEAQ. The length of the CDR3 is 15 residues. V lost 1 base to trimming and J lost 0 bases; unmatched junction nucleotides: 2. CDR3 amino acids: CASSLGRGMNTEAFF. The CDR3 coding sequence is TGTGCCAGCAGCTTAGGCAGGGGGATGAACACTGAAGCTTTCTTT.

V gene TRBV6-1 combines with J gene TRBJ2-7; D is perhaps TRBD1 (6 bases). Trimming stripped 7 bases from V and 6 bases from J, with 16 bases between. CDR1 is MNHNS, CDR2 SASEGT, per germline. The CDR3 is 13 residues long. The CDR3 protein is CASTGASNGEQYF. The DNA for the CDR3 is TGTGCCAGCACAGGGGCCTCAAATGGCGAGCAGTACTTC.

V is TRBV5-4 and J is TRBJ2-1, with a weak D call TRBD2 (6 bases). The CDR3 totals 13 residues. The V gene lost 0 bases and the J gene lost 10 bases, with 11 bases spanning the gap. The V gene's germline CDR1 is SGHNT and CDR2 YYREEE (reference sequence). The CDR3 nucleotides are TGTGCCAGCAGCTTGGAGTTTCGGGGGGAGCAGTTCTTC. This translates into CASSLEFRGEQFF.

The rearrangement joins TRBV5-1 to TRBJ2-7, with D possibly being TRBD2 (7 bases). CDR1 and CDR2 from the germline V gene are SGHRS and YFSETQ. V lost 7 bases to trimming and J lost 3 bases, with 17 bases between them. This CDR3 spans 14 amino acids. The CDR3 sequence: CASAGGQGGYEQYF. In nucleotides, the CDR3 is TGCGCCAGCGCCGGGGGGCAGGGAGGCTACGAGCAGTACTTC. The entire variable domain, with the rest obtained from reference TRBV5-1 and TRBJ2-7, is as follows: KAGVTQTPRYLIKTRGQQVTLSCSPISGHRSVSWYQQTPGQGLQFLFEYFSETQRNKGNFPGRFSGRQFSNSRSEMNVSTLELGDSALYLCASAGGQGGYEQYFGPGTRLTVT.

This chain uses TRBV2 with TRBJ2-1; tentative D call: TRBD1 (6 bases). The CDR3 has 16 residues. V was pared by 3 bases and J by 5 bases, with 17 bases between. CDR1 and CDR2 (germline): SNHLY, FYNNEI. The CDR3 here is CASSDHYRVGDNEQFF. The CDR3 DNA reads TGTGCCAGCAGTGACCACTACAGGGTAGGAGACAATGAGCAGTTCTTC.

The rearrangement joins TRBV7-6 to TRBJ2-1; TRBD2 agrees at 12 bases. Germline CDR1 SGHVS, CDR2 FNYEAQ. Losses at the gene ends were 5 bases for V and 10 bases for J; bases not matched to a gene: 9. The CDR3 sequence is 15 residues long. For the CDR3, the DNA is TGTGCCAGCAGCCCACGGACTAGCGGGATGCGGGAGCAGTTCTTC. Residues: CASSPRTSGMREQFF.

The genes are TRBV5-8 and TRBJ1-6; a possible D gene is TRBD1 (6 bases). Trimming shortened V by 3 bases and J by 11 bases, and 12 bases separated the two germline ends. The germline V gene has CDR1 SGHTS and CDR2 YDEGEE. The CDR3 covers 13 residues. CDR3 protein: CASSWGQGPPLHF. CDR3 sequence (DNA): TGTGCCAGCAGCTGGGGACAAGGGCCACCCCTCCACTTT.

This sequence joins TRBV5-1 and TRBJ1-1; D may be TRBD1 (5 bases). CDR3 size: 13 residues. Germline CDR1 reads SGHRS; CDR2 reads YFSETQ. The V gene lost 3 bases and the J gene lost 4 bases, with 10 bases spanning the gap. CDR3 nucleotides: TGCGCCAGCAGCTGGGGGGGAGGCACTGAAGCTTTCTTT. This codes for CASSWGGGTEAFF.

This sequence joins TRBV27 and TRBJ2-3; TRBD2 agrees at 10 bases. The CDR3 is made up of 15 amino acids. J gave up 3 bases and V 6 bases, and 6 bases lay outside the gene matches. CDR1 MNHEY and CDR2 SMNVEV come from the germline V gene (reference sequence). The CDR3 DNA reads as TGTGCCAGCAGCCATACTAGCGGGATAACAGATACGCAGTATTTT. Encoded protein: CASSHTSGITDTQYF.

This chain links TRBV29-1 with TRBJ2-3; the D is unclear. The ends were cut back, 7 bases at V and 2 bases at J, with 4 bases in the middle. CDR1 and CDR2 from the germline V gene are SQVTM and ANQGSEA. The CDR3 is made up of 10 amino acids. The DNA of the CDR3 is TGCAGCGGTTACACAGATACGCAGTATTTT. Its translation: CSGYTDTQYF.

The chain is built from TRBV28 and TRBJ1-4, with TRBD1 matching over 7 bases. This CDR3 has 15 residues. From germline, CDR1 is MDHEN and CDR2 SYDVKM. V was pared by 3 bases and J by 5 bases, with 6 bases of the junction left unmatched. The CDR3 protein is CASSLGDSGNEKLFF. The DNA for the CDR3 is TGTGCCAGCAGTTTGGGGGACAGTGGGAATGAAAAACTGTTTTTT.

The chain uses TRBV29-1 and TRBJ1-1; D is undetermined. V was clipped by 3 bases and J by 1 base, with 6 bases between them. This CDR3 contains 12 residues. Per germline, CDR1 SQVTM and CDR2 ANQGSEA. The CDR3 reads CSVDRSNTEAFF. Written as DNA, the CDR3 is TGCAGCGTTGACAGGTCGAACACTGAAGCTTTCTTT.